One and the same sample provided the 10 T cell receptor beta chains below, sequenced in a study of control samples from healthy donors and cancer patients. Clones were read by immunoSEQ multiplex PCR, and TCRdb kept only the in-frame ones, dropping some. The sample has some 200,000 clones, roughly 91% seen once. What was sequenced was blood. The receptors shown here come from a man between 18 and 29 years old in good health.

The chain combines TRBV5-1 with TRBJ1-4, with D possibly being TRBD1 (6 bases). The V end lost 2 bases, the J end lost 7 bases, and 12 bases lay between the germline ends. Germline V gene sequence: CDR1 SGHRS, CDR2 YFSETQ. The CDR3 covers 14 residues. The CDR3 region has the DNA TGCGCCAGCAGCTTTGGCAGGGGCGGTGAAAAACTGTTTTTT. Translated, it gives CASSFGRGGEKLFF.

CDR3 coding DNA: TGTGCCAGCAGTTTTGCGGGGGGGCTATCGTTAGATACGCAGTATTTT. Amino acids: CASSFAGGLSLDTQYF. This rearrangement joins TRBV28 to TRBJ2-3, with 9 bases matching TRBD2. V dropped 3 bases and J dropped 5; count of bases not matched to a gene: 9. The CDR3 covers 16 residues. Germline loops: CDR1 MDHEN, CDR2 SYDVKM.

This sequence joins TRBV6-2 or TRBV6-3 and TRBJ1-5; D perhaps matches TRBD1 (5 bases). Germline assignment: CDR1 MNHEY and CDR2 SVGEGT. This CDR3 region has 13 residues. V lost 5 bases, J lost 1 base, and 6 bases lay in between. The CDR3 region has the DNA TGTGCCAGCAGTCGGGACAGCAATCAGCCCCAGCATTTT. Encoded protein: CASSRDSNQPQHF.

The V gene is TRBV11-2, the J gene TRBJ1-1; TRBD1 matches 8 bases. From germline, CDR1 is SGHAT and CDR2 FQNNGV. The CDR3 spans 14 residues. With 6 bases clipped from V and 3 bases from J, the junction kept 6 bases outside the gene matches. CDR3 sequence (DNA): TGTGCCAGCAGTCCAGGGGGCGCTTACACTGAAGCTTTCTTT. It translates to CASSPGGAYTEAFF.

The rearrangement joins TRBV19 to TRBJ1-3, with 9 nucleotides matching TRBD1. The germline gives CDR1 LNHDA, CDR2 SQIVND (reference sequence). This CDR3 has 18 residues. Unmatched junction bases numbered 14, after V lost 3 bases and J lost 5 bases. CDR3 sequence reads: CASSMGNPGQGIRNTIYF. CDR3 bases: TGTGCCAGTAGTATGGGAAATCCGGGACAGGGTATTCGAAACACCATATATTTT.

The gene calls are TRBV5-6 and TRBJ2-5, with a tentative D call TRBD2 (7 bases). The CDR3 is 15 amino acids. V was trimmed by 5 bases and J by 0 bases, leaving 14 bases between them. Germline values: CDR1 SGHDT, CDR2 YYEEEE. The CDR3 here is CASSQGGGYQETQYF. The CDR3 region has the DNA TGTGCCAGCAGTCAGGGAGGGGGGTACCAAGAGACCCAGTACTTC.

The chain uses TRBV19 and TRBJ2-1; 8 nucleotides line up with TRBD2. CDR1 is LNHDA, CDR2 SQIVND, per germline (reference sequence). The CDR3 loop spans 18 amino acids. Trimming cost V 3 bases and J 4 bases; bases outside gene matches: 14. CDR3 protein: CASSIAPQTSDKYNEQFF. The CDR3 DNA follows: TGTGCCAGTAGTATCGCGCCCCAGACTAGCGACAAGTACAATGAGCAGTTCTTC.

The chain couples TRBV7-2 to TRBJ2-7; the D call may be TRBD1 or TRBD2 (5 bases each). CDR1 is SGHTA, CDR2 FQGNSA, per germline. The germline V and J ends were trimmed by 1 base and 5 bases, with 18 bases remaining between them. CDR3 length: 16 amino acids. The CDR3, as DNA: TGTGCCAGCAGCTTAGTACCCAGGGAGTCGATCCACGAGCAGTACTTC. Its translation: CASSLVPRESIHEQYF.

The chain joins TRBV30 to TRBJ2-5; tentatively, D is TRBD2 (6 bases). This CDR3 region has 12 residues. Trimming removed 7 bases from V and 2 bases from J, with 11 bases in between. Looked up from germline, CDR1 is GTSNPN and CDR2 is SVGIG (reference sequence). DNA of the CDR3: TGTGCCTACTCCCGGGGGCAAGAGACCCAGTACTTC. It codes for CAYSRGQETQYF.

The rearrangement joins TRBV2 to TRBJ2-7, with 13 bases aligning to TRBD2. The V gene's germline CDR1 is SNHLY and CDR2 FYNNEI. CDR3 size: 15 residues. V was pared by 6 bases and J by 4 bases, with 6 bases of the junction left unmatched. The CDR3 region is CASRGTSGGGYEQYF. CDR3 sequence (DNA): TGTGCCAGCAGAGGTACTAGCGGGGGGGGATACGAGCAGTACTTC. Together with reference TRBV2 and TRBJ2-7, the CDR3 gives the full variable domain: EPEVTQTPSHQVTQMGQEVILRCVPISNHLYFYWYRQILGQKVEFLVSFYNNEISEKSEIFDDQFSVERPDGSNFTLKIRSTKLEDSAMYFCASRGTSGGGYEQYFGPGTRLTVT.